The entry below gives a single T cell receptor (beta chain) sequence along with its context. The antigen remains undetermined. Subsets obtained from CD4+ cells comprised CD45RA+ naive and CD45RA-negative memory cells. This sample is part of a study of shared clonotypes between healthy human individuals. Study processing details: Quality scores were absent from the junction-only immunoSEQ sequences, so filtering differed. The protocol was immunoSEQ multiplex PCR, while the TCRdb copy is restricted to in-frame clones and leaves out a portion. Clone size and the V and J calls come from that table; the DNA yielded D and trimming. This sample carries approximately 2,300,000 clones, 85% to 95% of them seen once, and the ten largest clones take approximately 0.41%. Findings and limits, study-wide: Non-shared clonotypes were found to have lower generation probabilities than the clonotypes that were shared by all four of the sorted-subset donors. The researchers took only blood, and tissue repertoires probably look different.

Unmatched junction bases numbered 14, after V lost 10 bases and J lost 9 bases. The V gene's germline CDR1 is MNHEY and CDR2 SVGAGI. CDR3 length equals 15 residues. V and J are TRBV6-5 and TRBJ2-1, with TRBD2 matching over 11 bases. This TCR derives from a man between 18 and 35 years old in good health. Some clones in this sample may be carry-over from other donors' samples. Input material: naive CD4+ T cells from PBMCs. Subset in this sample: CD45RA+ positively selected. The CDR3: CATIAGGGGVSEQFF. The CDR3 coding sequence is TGTGCCACTATAGCGGGAGGGGGAGGTGTTAGTGAGCAGTTCTTC.